Listed below are T cell receptor beta chains from one sample, sequenced in a study of blood T cell repertoires in COVID-19. Method: immunoSEQ multiplex PCR; TCRdb's copy keeps in-frame clones and lacks some. The data show around 97,000 clones, with approximately 89% seen just once and approximately 17% held by the top ten. Sequences were obtained from peripheral blood. The receptors were gathered from a woman aged 80 or older in a cohort sampled during active COVID-19. Each CDR3 is given without its conserved first and last residue. A D gene is named only where the DNA matches it firmly. The size of a clone is reported for some rows only, either as once, few or many, or as a class for expanded clones.

abundance | d_gene | v_gene | CDR3aa
- | TRBD1 | TRBV10-1 | ASSERTGTYNEQF
- | - | TRBV24-1 | ATSGRGTGELF
- | - | TRBV28 | ASILPDRNTEAF
- | - | TRBV5-6 | ASSLAGFNEKLF
- | TRBD1 | TRBV30 | AWARQGREKLF
- | - | TRBV6-1 | ASSEMGTATNEKLF
- | - | TRBV3-1/TRBV3-2 | ASSPSRLSEAF
once | - | TRBV3-1/TRBV3-2 | ASSDSDSRNQPQH
- | TRBD2 | TRBV6-5 | ASSYGGGAPGELF
- | - | TRBV5-6 | ASSLATGSLEQY
- | - | TRBV7-2 | ASSWRTEAF
- | - | TRBV19 | ASRQTTPISGNTIY
- | TRBD2 | TRBV9 | ASSPWGSGGDGEQF
once | TRBD1 | TRBV7-2 | ASSQTQGVFSYGYT
- | - | TRBV2 | ASRQLYGYT
- | TRBD1 | TRBV7-8 | ASSLEGANEQF
- | TRBD2 | TRBV5-6 | ASSPGTSGIYNEQF
- | - | TRBV18 | ASSRGGEPLAKNIQY
- | - | TRBV19 | ASTSPRTGPYNEQF
- | - | TRBV25-1 | ASTPPGRVYGYT